This T cell receptor beta chain was sequenced for a study of blood T cell repertoires in COVID-19. This clone was counted once. This table comes from immunoSEQ multiplex PCR, and its TCRdb copy is limited to in-frame clones, with some not included. Here the sample spans about 290,000 clones, roughly nine tenths being singletons. Germline V gene lookup returns CDR1 SGHTA and CDR2 FQGNSA. V shed 0 bases and J shed 1 base, with 6 bases lying between them. This CDR3 contains 14 residues. The chain couples TRBV7-2 to TRBJ1-2; D remains ambiguous. The sequencing input was peripheral blood. The sequence was collected from a woman aged 30 to 39 with COVID-19, enrolled during active disease. CDR3 sequence: CASSLARVNYGYTF. The CDR3 nucleotides are TGTGCCAGCAGCTTAGCTCGGGTTAACTATGGCTACACCTTC.